This T cell receptor beta chain came from a study of blood T cell repertoires in COVID-19. Between the trimmed V and J ends, which lost 5 bases and 5 bases, there was a span of 9 bases. Germline lookup yields CDR1 SNHLY and CDR2 FYNNEI. The CDR3 extends over 12 amino acids. This clone was seen a handful of times. Per the study methods: Amplifying reference gene primers gave estimates of nucleated cell counts. Profiled with immunoSEQ multiplex PCR; TCRdb holds only in-frame clones, not every one. V, J and clone size were drawn from that table, and D and trimming were deduced from the DNA. The sample shows a few hundred thousand clones, 80% to 90% of them seen only once.

V usage is TRBV2 and J usage is TRBJ1-1, with D possibly matching TRBD1 (6 bases). Input material: PBMCs or T cells enriched from blood (not recorded which). This TCR came from a woman under 40 who had recovered from COVID-19. CDR3 residues: CASSYRVTEAFF. The CDR3 DNA follows: TGTGCCAGCAGTTACAGGGTTACTGAAGCTTTCTTT.